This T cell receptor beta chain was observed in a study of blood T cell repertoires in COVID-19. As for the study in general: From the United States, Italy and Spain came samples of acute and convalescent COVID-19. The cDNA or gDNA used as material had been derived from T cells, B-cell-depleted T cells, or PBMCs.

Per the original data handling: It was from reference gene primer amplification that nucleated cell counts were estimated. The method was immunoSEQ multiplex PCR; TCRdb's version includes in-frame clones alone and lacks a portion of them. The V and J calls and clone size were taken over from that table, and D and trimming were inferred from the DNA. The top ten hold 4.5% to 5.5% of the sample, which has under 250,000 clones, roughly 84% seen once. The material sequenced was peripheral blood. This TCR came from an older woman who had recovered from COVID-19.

CDR3 amino acids: CASSLNPTGRTDTQYF. The CDR3 region has the DNA TGTGCCAGCAGCCTAAACCCGACAGGGCGCACAGATACGCAGTATTTT. The rearrangement joins TRBV7-2 to TRBJ2-3; TRBD1 agrees at 7 bases. This CDR3 contains 16 residues. Germline loops: CDR1 SGHTA, CDR2 FQGNSA. The ends lost 5 bases at V and 1 base at J; junction bases unmatched: 9. The full variable domain, rest sourced from reference TRBV7-2 and TRBJ2-3, is GAGVSQSPSNKVTEKGKDVELRCDPISGHTALYWYRQSLGQGLEFLIYFQGNSAPDKSGLPSDRFSAERTGGSVSTLTIQRTQQEDSAVYLCASSLNPTGRTDTQYFGPGTRLTVL.